This entry lists 24 T cell receptor beta chains sequenced from one sample in a study of T cells in Graves' hyperthyroidism and ophthalmopathy. TCR beta CDR3 regions were amplified from RNA. RT-PCR in the first round (using the HTBI primer set) targeted the TCR CDR3. From the multiplex PCR reads, TCRdb called clonotypes with MiXCR, one entry per CDR3 protein. Of about 280,000 distinct CDR3 sequences listed, less than 30% are singletons. Sequencing was carried out using blood. These TCRs come from a middle-aged man with Graves' hyperthyroidism that later progressed to Graves' ophthalmopathy.

The chain employs TRBV11-1 and TRBJ2-5; no reliable D call. Germline V gives CDR1 SGHAT, CDR2 FQDESV (reference sequence). CDR3 length: 14 residues. V was cut by 3 bases and J by 1 base, with 9 bases left in between. The CDR3 spells CASSFFPVQETQYF. CDR3 nucleotide sequence: TGTGCCAGCAGCTTTTTCCCAGTCCAAGAGACCCAGTACTTC. Full variable domain (outside the CDR3, taken from reference TRBV11-1 and TRBJ2-5): EAEVAQSPRYKITEKSQAVAFWCDPISGHATLYWYRQILGQGPELLVQFQDESVVDDSQLPKDRFSAERLKGVDSTLKIQPAELGDSAMYLCASSFFPVQETQYFGPGTRLLVL.

Ten or more counts support this clonotype. The chain uses TRBV19 and TRBJ1-2, with D perhaps matching TRBD1 (5 bases). Germline CDR1 and CDR2: LNHDA and SQIVND (reference sequence). The ends were cut back, 2 bases at V and 0 bases at J, with 7 bases in the middle. The CDR3 covers 14 residues. CDR3 DNA sequence: TGTGCCAGTAGTATACAGGGAACTAACTATGGCTACACCTTC. Protein product: CASSIQGTNYGYTF. Together with reference TRBV19 and TRBJ1-2, the CDR3 gives the full variable domain: DGGITQSPKYLFRKEGQNVTLSCEQNLNHDAMYWYRQDPGQGLRLIYYSQIVNDFQKGDIAEGYSVSREKKESFPLTVTSAQKNPTAFYLCASSIQGTNYGYTFGSGTRLTVV.

In this sample, this clonotype turned up many times. The chain combines TRBV5-1 with TRBJ2-7, with TRBD2 identical over 12 bases. Trimming removed 5 bases from V and 3 bases from J; junction bases left unmatched: 9. The germline V gene encodes CDR1 SGHRS and CDR2 YFSETQ. The CDR3 extends over 16 amino acids. This CDR3 reads CASSPTSGRSLYEQYF. The CDR3 DNA reads as TGCGCCAGCAGTCCTACTAGCGGGAGGTCTCTCTACGAGCAGTACTTC. Using reference TRBV5-1 and TRBJ2-7 for the parts outside the CDR3, the full variable domain is KAGVTQTPRYLIKTRGQQVTLSCSPISGHRSVSWYQQTPGQGLQFLFEYFSETQRNKGNFPGRFSGRQFSNSRSEMNVSTLELGDSALYLCASSPTSGRSLYEQYFGPGTRLTVT.

The chain carries TRBV27 and TRBJ1-6, with D tentatively TRBD1 (5 bases). CDR1 is MNHEY and CDR2 is SMNVEV in the germline V gene (reference sequence). The CDR3 sequence is 15 residues long. Deletions cut 5 bases from V and 9 bases from J, with 17 bases between. The CDR3 coding sequence is TGTGCCAGCAGTCCACTATACTCGGGGGTTTCACCCCTCCACTTT. Translating it yields CASSPLYSGVSPLHF.

This clonotype was counted many times. V and J are TRBV15 and TRBJ2-7, with 9 bases lining up with TRBD2. Germline assignment: CDR1 LNHNV and CDR2 YYDKDF (reference sequence). The CDR3 has 15 residues. Losses at the gene ends were 0 bases for V and 5 bases for J; bases not matched to a gene: 5. CDR3 residues: CATSRDSGSLHEQYF. CDR3 in DNA: TGTGCCACCAGCAGAGATAGCGGGAGTCTCCACGAGCAGTACTTC.

This chain joins TRBV20-1 and TRBJ1-1, with D perhaps TRBD1 (6 bases). In germline, CDR1 is DFQATT, CDR2 SNEGSKA (reference sequence). The CDR3 runs 15 residues. Trimming took 3 bases from V and 7 from J, leaving 21 bases between them. The CDR3 here is CSARHSLGGEGEAFF. The CDR3 coding sequence is TGCAGTGCTAGGCACTCACTAGGGGGAGAGGGTGAAGCTTTCTTT.

This clonotype was counted at least ten times. The rearrangement joins TRBV4-1 to TRBJ2-7; possibly TRBD2 for D (6 bases). Germline CDR1 and CDR2: MGHRA and YSYEKL. This CDR3 is built from 16 residues. The V end was cut by 1 base, the J end by 5 bases, with 18 bases between. The CDR3 nucleotides read TGCGCCAGCAGCCAAGTGGGGGGAACCGGGTTCCACGAGCAGTACTTC. It codes for CASSQVGGTGFHEQYF.

In this sample, this clonotype turned up many times. CDR3 nucleotide sequence: TGTGCCAGCAGTTTACGGACAGGCTGGAGTGAGCAGTACTTC. Translating gives CASSLRTGWSEQYF. The rearrangement uses TRBV28 and TRBJ2-7; 7 nucleotides match TRBD1. The germline V gene encodes CDR1 MDHEN and CDR2 SYDVKM. CDR3 length equals 14 residues. J was trimmed by 7 bases and V by 2 bases; bases with no gene match: 8.

This clonotype was observed many times. The J gene is TRBJ2-4, the V gene TRBV20-1, with 8 positions matching TRBD2. The CDR3 consists of 16 residues. Germline assignment: CDR1 DFQATT and CDR2 SNEGSKA (reference sequence). V lost 6 bases to trimming and J lost 3 bases; unmatched junction nucleotides: 13. CDR3 DNA sequence: TGCAGTGCCCCGGTACTGAGCGGGAGCGACAAAAACATTCAGTACTTC. Its translation: CSAPVLSGSDKNIQYF.

This clonotype was observed at least ten times. This sequence joins TRBV10-2 and TRBJ2-5; 10 bases match TRBD2. This CDR3 is 15 amino acids long. CDR1 is WSHSY, CDR2 SAAADI, per germline. V was pared by 6 bases and J by 4 bases, with 8 bases of the junction left unmatched. CDR3 coding DNA: TGCGCCAGCAGGGGACTAGCGAGTATTGGAGAGACCCAGTACTTC. It encodes CASRGLASIGETQYF.

This clonotype was picked up many times. CDR3 nucleotides: TGTGCCAGTAGTCCCAGACAGGGGATCGACGAGCAGTACTTC. Protein sequence: CASSPRQGIDEQYF. This chain uses TRBV19 with TRBJ2-7; 8 bases are a match to TRBD1. Looked up from germline, CDR1 is LNHDA and CDR2 is SQIVND (reference sequence). The CDR3 length is 14 residues. After removal of 5 bases from V and 5 bases from J, the junction contained 8 bases not matched to a gene.

This clonotype showed up many times. This rearrangement joins TRBV20-1 to TRBJ2-5; 8 bases fit TRBD2. Trimming took 6 bases from V and 2 from J; bases not matched to a gene: 11. Germline V gives CDR1 DFQATT, CDR2 SNEGSKA (reference sequence). This CDR3 region has 15 residues. The CDR3 region has the DNA TGCAGTGCCGAGGGCTCGCGGGAGGCACAAGAGACCCAGTACTTC. Translation gives CSAEGSREAQETQYF.

Ten or more counts support this clonotype. The V gene is TRBV11-2, the J gene TRBJ2-1; D unclear. CDR1 is SGHAT, CDR2 FQNNGV, per germline. There are 15 residues in the CDR3. Trimming stripped 6 bases from V and 0 bases from J, with 12 bases between. CDR3 sequence (DNA): TGTGCCAGCAGACTCCTTCCCGACTCCTACAATGAGCAGTTCTTC. Encoded protein: CASRLLPDSYNEQFF.

This clonotype was seen many times. The V call is TRBV10-1, the J call TRBJ2-7; no firm D call. The V end was cut by 5 bases, the J end by 2 bases, with 10 bases between. The CDR3 is made up of 13 amino acids. Germline V gene lookup returns CDR1 WNHNN and CDR2 SYGVQD (reference sequence). Here the CDR3 reads CASSKGIPYEQYF. The CDR3 nucleotides read TGCGCCAGCAGTAAAGGGATCCCCTACGAGCAGTACTTC.

This clonotype showed up many times. CDR3 sequence (DNA): TGCAGTGCTAGAGTCCCGCAGAACACTGAAGCTTTCTTT. Translation gives CSARVPQNTEAFF. J is TRBJ1-1 and V is TRBV20-1; D is uncertain. V was pared by 1 base and J by 1 base, with 7 bases between. The CDR3 is 13 amino acids. From germline, CDR1 is DFQATT and CDR2 SNEGSKA (reference sequence).

This clonotype was recorded at least ten times. The chain is built from TRBV6-1 and TRBJ2-7; D unresolved. The CDR3 is 15 amino acids. Germline CDR1 reads MNHNS; CDR2 reads SASEGT. The V end was cut by 3 bases, the J end by 7 bases, with 19 bases between. DNA for the CDR3: TGTGCCAGCAGTGAGGGGATGACTGAAGTCGGGGAGCAGTACTTC. This gives the protein CASSEGMTEVGEQYF.

This clonotype was seen at least ten times. For the CDR3, the DNA is TGTGCCAGCAGTCCCACGACAGGGGGATCCTACGAGCAGTACTTC. It translates to CASSPTTGGSYEQYF. The chain employs TRBV6-1 and TRBJ2-7, with 9 bases lining up with TRBD1. Germline values: CDR1 MNHNS, CDR2 SASEGT. The junction had 6 bases not matched to a gene; V was cut back by 5 bases and J by 1 base. The CDR3 sequence is 15 residues long.

The chain links TRBV27 to TRBJ2-4, with D perhaps matching TRBD2 (5 bases). CDR3 length equals 15 residues. The germline CDR1 and CDR2 sequences are MNHEY and SMNVEV (reference sequence). The germline V and J ends were trimmed by 2 bases and 7 bases, with 15 bases remaining between them. The CDR3 DNA sequence: TGTGCCAGCAGTTTAGGGTCCGGGGTTGGCAACATTCAGTACTTC. Translating it yields CASSLGSGVGNIQYF.

This clonotype was counted ten times or more. The CDR3 sequence is CASSQFQGLGYTF. The CDR3 DNA sequence: TGTGCCAGCAGCCAATTTCAAGGGCTTGGCTACACCTTC. V usage is TRBV3-1 and J usage is TRBJ1-2; D gene uncertain. Trimming cost V 2 bases and J 7 bases, with 11 bases left between them. Germline V gene data show CDR1 as LGHDT and CDR2 as YNNKEL (reference sequence). This CDR3 is built from 13 residues.

This clonotype has ten or more counts. The J gene is TRBJ1-1, the V gene TRBV18; TRBD1 is a possible D gene (5 bases). The CDR3 has 17 amino acids. Trimming took off 4 bases at V and 0 bases at J, with 18 bases between the two ends. Germline V gives CDR1 KGHSH, CDR2 LQKENI. The CDR3 coding sequence is TGTGCCAGCTCACAGCTACATCGAGGACACCTGAACACTGAAGCTTTCTTT. It translates to CASSQLHRGHLNTEAFF.

This clonotype was seen many times. This chain uses TRBV7-2 with TRBJ2-7; unclear D gene. This CDR3 region has 11 residues. Trimming pared 5 bases from V and 6 bases from J, leaving 8 bases between. Germline CDR1 reads SGHTA; CDR2 reads FQGNSA. The chain's CDR3 is CASSRPGEQYF. The CDR3 DNA is TGTGCCAGCAGCCGGCCCGGCGAGCAGTACTTC.

As DNA, the CDR3 is TGCAGCGTTGGATTGCTTCAAGAGACCCAGTACTTC. Protein product: CSVGLLQETQYF. This chain joins TRBV29-1 and TRBJ2-5; D not resolved. Between the trimmed V and J ends, which lost 4 bases and 2 bases, there was a span of 8 bases. CDR3 length: 12 residues. Per the germline V gene, CDR1 is SQVTM and CDR2 is ANQGSEA.

This clonotype was found many times. DNA of the CDR3: TGCGCCAGCAGCCAAGAGAGGAGTGCGACAGTTTCCTACGAGCAGTACTTC. It codes for CASSQERSATVSYEQYF. The chain couples TRBV4-1 to TRBJ2-7, with D possibly TRBD1 on 5 matching bases. The CDR3 has 17 residues. Germline V lookup: CDR1 MGHRA, CDR2 YSYEKL. The V end was cut by 0 bases, the J end by 1 base, with 16 bases between.

The chain couples TRBV6-5 to TRBJ2-2, with no clear D. Looked up from germline, CDR1 is MNHEY and CDR2 is SVGAGI. The CDR3 has 15 residues. The germline V and J ends were trimmed by 3 bases and 6 bases, with 14 bases remaining between them. The DNA of the CDR3 is TGTGCCAGCAGTTATCAAACCATGTCATCCGGGGAGCTGTTTTTT. This translates into CASSYQTMSSGELFF.